This T cell receptor beta chain is from a study of cytomegalovirus exposure and HLA in healthy donors. Per germline, CDR1 MNHNY and CDR2 SVGAGI (reference sequence). V was pared by 0 bases and J by 1 base, with 6 bases between. The CDR3 is 14 residues long. Vbeta (60) and Jbeta (13) primers were used in the PCR. In the original analysis: About 11 million shared chains were among the roughly 78 million unique TCR beta chains that a later analysis counted. Assay used: immunoSEQ multiplex PCR; TCRdb lists only in-frame clones, some missing. V and J calls and clone size come straight from that table; D and trimming were deduced from the DNA. This table has under 250,000 clones, approximately 85% appearing once. Study observations and caveats: Presence/absence analyses supposed approximately even sequencing depth among donors. In a later analysis, TCR beta V- and J-gene trimming was associated with a missense DCLRE1C variant. At a 0.05 false discovery rate, a later analysis found roughly 17,000 TCR beta sequences to be associated with HLA alleles.

As for this clone: Its antigen is undetermined.

This clonotype was sampled from a girl aged 2-9 years in good health and CMV-seronegative. The rearrangement joins TRBV6-6 to TRBJ1-1; D call uncertain. Sample: PBMCs. CDR3 nucleotide sequence: TGTGCCAGCAGTTACTCGAGGTCGAACACTGAAGCTTTCTTT. This codes for CASSYSRSNTEAFF.